This TCR beta chain was documented in a study of OX40 agonist ivuxolimab in advanced cancers. Study summary: Participants could have had prior anti-PD-1, anti-PD-L1 or anti-CTLA-4 therapy, and 40% had some.

Method: immunoSEQ multiplex PCR; TCRdb's copy keeps in-frame clones and lacks some. The sample has tens of thousands of clones, around four fifths seen once. The CDR3 length is 17 residues. Germline V lookup: CDR1 SGHRS, CDR2 YFSETQ. V lost 4 bases to trimming and J lost 0 bases, with 14 bases between them. The rearrangement joins TRBV5-1 to TRBJ2-6; D may correspond to TRBD1 or TRBD2 (5 bases each). The receptor was derived from an adult with an advanced solid tumor such as melanoma, head and neck, liver or kidney cancer. The source was CD4+ or CD8+ T cells sorted from blood, collected in a trial of the OX40 agonist ivuxolimab. CDR3 DNA sequence: TGCGCCAGCAGCCTCAGGGTGGGGAGCTCTGGGGCCAACGTCCTGACTTTC. This encodes CASSLRVGSSGANVLTF. Complete variable domain (other parts from reference TRBV5-1 and TRBJ2-6): KAGVTQTPRYLIKTRGQQVTLSCSPISGHRSVSWYQQTPGQGLQFLFEYFSETQRNKGNFPGRFSGRQFSNSRSEMNVSTLELGDSALYLCASSLRVGSSGANVLTFGAGSRLTVL.